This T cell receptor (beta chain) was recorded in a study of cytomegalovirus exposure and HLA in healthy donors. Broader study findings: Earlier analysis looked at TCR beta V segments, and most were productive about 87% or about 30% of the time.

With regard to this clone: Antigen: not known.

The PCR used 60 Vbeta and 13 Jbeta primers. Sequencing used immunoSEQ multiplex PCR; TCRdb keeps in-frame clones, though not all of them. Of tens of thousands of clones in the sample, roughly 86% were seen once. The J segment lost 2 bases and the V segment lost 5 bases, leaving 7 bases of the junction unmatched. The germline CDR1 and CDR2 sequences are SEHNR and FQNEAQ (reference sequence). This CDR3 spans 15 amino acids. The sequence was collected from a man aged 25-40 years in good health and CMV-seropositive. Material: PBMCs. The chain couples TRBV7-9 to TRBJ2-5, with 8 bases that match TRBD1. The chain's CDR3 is CASSQTDREQETQYF. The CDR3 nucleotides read TGTGCCAGCAGCCAGACGGACAGGGAGCAAGAGACCCAGTACTTC. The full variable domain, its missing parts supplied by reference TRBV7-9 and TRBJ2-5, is DTGVSQNPRHKITKRGQNVTFRCDPISEHNRLYWYRQTLGQGPEFLTYFQNEAQLEKSRLLSDRFSAERPKGSFSTLEIQRTEQGDSAMYLCASSQTDREQETQYFGPGTRLLVL.